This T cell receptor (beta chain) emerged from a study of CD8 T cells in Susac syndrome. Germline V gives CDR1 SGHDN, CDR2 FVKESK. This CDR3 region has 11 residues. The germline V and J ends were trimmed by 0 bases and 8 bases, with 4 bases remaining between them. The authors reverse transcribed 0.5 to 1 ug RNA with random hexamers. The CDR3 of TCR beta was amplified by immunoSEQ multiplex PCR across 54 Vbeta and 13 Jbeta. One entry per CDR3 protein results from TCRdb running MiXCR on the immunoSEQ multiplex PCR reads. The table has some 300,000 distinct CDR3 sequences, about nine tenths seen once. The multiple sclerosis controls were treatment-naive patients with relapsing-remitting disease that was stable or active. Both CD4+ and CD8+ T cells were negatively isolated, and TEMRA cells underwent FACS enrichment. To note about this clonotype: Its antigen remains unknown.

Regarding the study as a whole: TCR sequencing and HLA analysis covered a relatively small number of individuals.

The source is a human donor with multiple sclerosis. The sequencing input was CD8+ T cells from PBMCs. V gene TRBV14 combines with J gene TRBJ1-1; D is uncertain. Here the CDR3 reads CASSQDWEAFF. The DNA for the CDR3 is TGTGCCAGCAGCCAAGATTGGGAAGCTTTCTTT.